The TCR beta chain under discussion was sequenced for a study of vaccination effects on CD4 cells after COVID-19. The wider study: Samples from a couple of convalescent patients were given 16 days and one week before vaccination.

V gave up 6 bases and J gave up 5 bases; unmatched junction bases: 6. The CDR3 contains 13 residues. Germline V CDR1 and CDR2: SNHLY, FYNNEI. Findings and caveats of the study: In the late period after vaccination, infection- and vaccine-induced clones contracted markedly. The study got few convalescent patients and did not collect any early post-infection timepoints.

Profiled with immunoSEQ multiplex PCR; TCRdb holds only in-frame clones, not every one. The table records about 45,000 clones, around 74% of them present only once. Antigen-specific CD4+ T cells were expanded (with viral peptide pools) by the ViraFEST assay ahead of sequencing. The culture ran for 9 to 11 days, and then CD4+ T cells were isolated. PCR-confirmed SARS-CoV-2 infection occurred in the person between March and December 2020. PBMC were cultured at roughly 2.2 million per well with 9.5 to 10 IU/ml IL-2 and 10 ug/ml peptides. On this clone: Its antigen is not identified.

The rearrangement uses TRBV2 and TRBJ2-5; 7 bases agree with TRBD1. The receptor's source is a human donor who had a prior SARS-CoV-2 infection. The sequences come from CD4+ T cells from PBMCs cultured with a peptide pool, collected before COVID-19 vaccination. CDR3 region: CASRKTGVETQYF. CDR3 DNA: TGTGCCAGCAGAAAAACAGGGGTGGAGACCCAGTACTTC.